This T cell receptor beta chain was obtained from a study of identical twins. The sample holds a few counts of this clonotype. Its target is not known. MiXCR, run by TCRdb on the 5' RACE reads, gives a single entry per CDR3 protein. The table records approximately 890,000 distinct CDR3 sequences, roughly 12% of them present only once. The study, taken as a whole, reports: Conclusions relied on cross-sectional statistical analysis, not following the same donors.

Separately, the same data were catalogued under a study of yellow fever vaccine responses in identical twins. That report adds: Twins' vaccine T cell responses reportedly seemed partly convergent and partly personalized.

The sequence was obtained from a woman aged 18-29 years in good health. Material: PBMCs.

The CDR3 DNA reads TGTGCCAGCAGCTTAGGCGCAGGGGGCCCGAACACCGGGGAGCTGTTTTTT. Amino acid sequence: CASSLGAGGPNTGELFF. The chain uses TRBV7-9 and TRBJ2-2; TRBD1 aligns across 8 bases. The trim removed 1 base at V and 0 bases at J, leaving 4 bases unmatched. Germline CDR1 and CDR2: SEHNR and FQNEAQ (reference sequence). The CDR3 is 17 residues long. Together with reference TRBV7-9 and TRBJ2-2, the CDR3 gives the full variable domain: DTGVSQNPRHKITKRGQNVTFRCDPISEHNRLYWYRQTLGQGPEFLTYFQNEAQLEKSRLLSDRFSAERPKGSFSTLEIQRTEQGDSAMYLCASSLGAGGPNTGELFFGEGSRLTVL.